This T cell receptor (beta chain) was identified in a study of cytomegalovirus exposure and HLA in healthy donors. Whole-study results and caveats: Later analysis identified a missense DCLRE1C variant that was linked to TCR beta V- and J-gene trimming. When a later analysis was performed, an Asian-associated ancestry cluster reportedly had fewer N-insertions than the roughly 730-donor mean.

Comments on this clone: What it binds is unknown.

The CDR3 consists of 17 residues. Looked up from germline, CDR1 is SGHRS and CDR2 is YFSETQ. Trimming removed 4 bases at V and 2 bases at J, with 21 bases between. 60 Vbeta and 13 Jbeta primers were used in PCR. Generated by immunoSEQ multiplex PCR, the TCRdb table keeps only in-frame clones and is missing some. The profile covers around 100,000 clones, with roughly 74% appearing a single time and about 0.92% taken by the ten largest. The V gene is TRBV5-1, the J gene TRBJ2-5, with D tentatively TRBD1 (5 bases). The clonotype was recovered from a woman in her 30s in good health and CMV-seronegative. Sequenced input: PBMCs. This CDR3 reads CASSQEGQGPPQETQYF. The CDR3 bases are TGCGCCAGCAGCCAGGAAGGCCAGGGCCCGCCTCAAGAGACCCAGTACTTC.